This T cell receptor beta chain was documented in a study of blood T cell repertoires in COVID-19. The study drew participants aged about 18 to 95 years from some 23 US areas. Repertoires were generated with immunoSEQ multiplex PCR, while TCRdb's copy carries only in-frame clones and drops some. The sample carries about 230,000 clones, around 92% recorded once. This clone was recorded only once. The sequencing input was PBMCs or T cells enriched from blood (not recorded which). This receptor was identified in a woman under 40 with acute COVID-19.

CDR3 coding DNA: TGTGCCAGCAGGCAGGGCGGGCAGGGGGTCTACGAGCAGTACTTC. Residues: CASRQGGQGVYEQYF. The chain links TRBV7-2 to TRBJ2-7; 7 nucleotides align to TRBD1. Trimming cost V 6 bases and J 3 bases; bases outside gene matches: 11. CDR3 size: 15 residues. The germline V gene encodes CDR1 SGHTA and CDR2 FQGNSA.